This T cell receptor (beta chain) was recovered during a study of blood T cell repertoires in COVID-19. Whole-study context: T cells, B-cell-depleted T cells, or PBMCs provided the cDNA or gDNA that served as material.

Seattle participants joined during active infection and were tracked over time. Per the original methods: Cell counts per sample came from amplifying reference gene primers. Only in-frame clones appear in the TCRdb table, and some are missing; sequencing was by immunoSEQ multiplex PCR. Clone size and V and J calls were adopted from that table, with D and trimming inferred from the DNA. The profile covers just over 250,000 clones, with more than 90% appearing a single time and around 2.6% taken by the ten largest. Germline V CDR1 and CDR2: SEHNR, FQNEAQ (reference sequence). This CDR3 has 14 amino acids. Trimming stripped 5 bases from V and 1 base from J, with 11 bases between.

This TCR was recovered from a person between 18 and 30 years old with COVID-19, enrolled during active disease. Source material: peripheral blood. The chain has TRBV7-9 and TRBJ1-1; the D gene is possibly TRBD1 (5 bases). CDR3 sequence reads: CASSHLDKNTEAFF. Here the CDR3 DNA reads TGTGCCAGCAGCCACTTGGACAAGAACACTGAAGCTTTCTTT.